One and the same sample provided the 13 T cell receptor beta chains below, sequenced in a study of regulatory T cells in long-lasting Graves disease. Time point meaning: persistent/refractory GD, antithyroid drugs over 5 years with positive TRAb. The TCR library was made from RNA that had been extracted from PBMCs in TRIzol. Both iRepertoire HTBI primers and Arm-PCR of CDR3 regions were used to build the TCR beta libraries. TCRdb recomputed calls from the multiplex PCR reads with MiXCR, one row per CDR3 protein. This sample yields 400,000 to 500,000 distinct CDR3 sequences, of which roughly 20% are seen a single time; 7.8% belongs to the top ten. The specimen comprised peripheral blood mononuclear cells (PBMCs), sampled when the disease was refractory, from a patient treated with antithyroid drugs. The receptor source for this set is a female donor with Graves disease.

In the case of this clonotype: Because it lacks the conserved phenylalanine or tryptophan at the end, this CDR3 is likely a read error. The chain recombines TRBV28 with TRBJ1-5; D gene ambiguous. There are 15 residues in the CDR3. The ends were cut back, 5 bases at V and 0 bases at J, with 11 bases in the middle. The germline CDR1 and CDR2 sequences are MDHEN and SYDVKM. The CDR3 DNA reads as TGTGCCAGCAGTCCCGGCGGCGATAGCAATCAGCCCCAGCATTCT. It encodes CASSPGGDSNQPQHS.

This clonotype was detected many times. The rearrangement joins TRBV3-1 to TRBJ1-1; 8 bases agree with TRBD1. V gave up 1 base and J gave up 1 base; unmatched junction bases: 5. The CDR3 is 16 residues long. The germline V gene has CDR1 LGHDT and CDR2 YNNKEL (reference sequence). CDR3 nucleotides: TGTGCCAGCAGCCAAGCGACAGGGGTGTCGAACACTGAAGCTTTCTTT. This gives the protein CASSQATGVSNTEAFF.

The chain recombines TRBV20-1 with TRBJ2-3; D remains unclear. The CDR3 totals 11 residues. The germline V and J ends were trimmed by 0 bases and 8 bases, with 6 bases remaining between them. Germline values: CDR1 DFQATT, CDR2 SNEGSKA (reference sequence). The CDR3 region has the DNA TGCAGTGCTAGAGATCTATCTACGCAGTATTTT. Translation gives CSARDLSTQYF.

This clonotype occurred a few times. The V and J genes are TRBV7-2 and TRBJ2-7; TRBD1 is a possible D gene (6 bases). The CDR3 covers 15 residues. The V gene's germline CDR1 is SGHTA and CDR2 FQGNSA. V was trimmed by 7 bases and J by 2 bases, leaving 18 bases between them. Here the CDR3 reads CASTLGGHLPYEQYF. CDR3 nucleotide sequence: TGTGCCAGCACCCTTGGGGGACACCTGCCCTACGAGCAGTACTTC. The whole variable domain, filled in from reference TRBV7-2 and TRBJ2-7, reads GAGVSQSPSNKVTEKGKDVELRCDPISGHTALYWYRQSLGQGLEFLIYFQGNSAPDKSGLPSDRFSAERTGGSVSTLTIQRTQQEDSAVYLCASTLGGHLPYEQYFGPGTRLTVT.

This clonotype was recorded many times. CDR3 bases: TGTGCCAGCAAAACCTACGAGCAGTACTTC. This gives the protein CASKTYEQYF. V is TRBV6-2 or TRBV6-3 and J is TRBJ2-7; D unresolved. V gave up 7 bases and J gave up 2 bases, with 3 bases separating them. CDR1 and CDR2 (germline): MNHEY, SVGEGT. The CDR3 is 10 amino acids.

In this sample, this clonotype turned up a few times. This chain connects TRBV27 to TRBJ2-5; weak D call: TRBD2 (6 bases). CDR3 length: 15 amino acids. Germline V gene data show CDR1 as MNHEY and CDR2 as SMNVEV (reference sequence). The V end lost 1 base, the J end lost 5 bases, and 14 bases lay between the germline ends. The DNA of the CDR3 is TGTGCCAGCAGTTTATGGGGCGGGGCGGGGGAGACCCAGTACTTC. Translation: CASSLWGGAGETQYF.

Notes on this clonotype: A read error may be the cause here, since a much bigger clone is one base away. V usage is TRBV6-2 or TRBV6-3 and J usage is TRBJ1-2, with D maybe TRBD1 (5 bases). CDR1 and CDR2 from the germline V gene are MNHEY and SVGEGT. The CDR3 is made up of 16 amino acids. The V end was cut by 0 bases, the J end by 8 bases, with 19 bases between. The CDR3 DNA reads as TGTGCCAGCAGTTACTCGACGGTGGGACTTAAAGAGGGCTACACCTTC. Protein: CASSYSTVGLKEGYTF.

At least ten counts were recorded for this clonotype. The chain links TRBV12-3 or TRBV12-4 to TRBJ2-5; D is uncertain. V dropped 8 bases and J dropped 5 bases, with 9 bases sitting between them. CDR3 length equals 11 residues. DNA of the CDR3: TGTGCCAGCGGGTTTTGGGAGACCCAGTACTTC. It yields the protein CASGFWETQYF.

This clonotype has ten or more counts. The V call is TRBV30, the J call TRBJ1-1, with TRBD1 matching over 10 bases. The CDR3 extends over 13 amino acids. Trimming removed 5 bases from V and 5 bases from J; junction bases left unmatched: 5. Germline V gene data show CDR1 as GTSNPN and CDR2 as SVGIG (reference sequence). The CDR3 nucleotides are TGTGCCTGGGGGACAGGGGATGGAACTGAAGCTTTCTTT. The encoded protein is CAWGTGDGTEAFF.

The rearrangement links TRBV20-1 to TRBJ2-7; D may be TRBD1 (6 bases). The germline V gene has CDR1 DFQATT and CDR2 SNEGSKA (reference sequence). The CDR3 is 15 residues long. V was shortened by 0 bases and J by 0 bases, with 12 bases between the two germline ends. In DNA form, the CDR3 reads TGCAGTGCTAGAGATTCCGGGACACTCTCCTACGAGCAGTACTTC. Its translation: CSARDSGTLSYEQYF.

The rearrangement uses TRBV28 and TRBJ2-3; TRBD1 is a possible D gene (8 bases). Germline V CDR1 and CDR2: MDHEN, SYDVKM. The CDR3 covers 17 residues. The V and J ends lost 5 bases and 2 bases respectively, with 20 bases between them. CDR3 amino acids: CASSTLPQGGITDTQYF. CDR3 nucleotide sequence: TGTGCCAGCAGTACCCTCCCACAGGGGGGGATCACAGATACGCAGTATTTT. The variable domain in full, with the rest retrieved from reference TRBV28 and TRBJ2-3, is DVKVTQSSRYLVKRTGEKVFLECVQDMDHENMFWYRQDPGLGLRLIYFSYDVKMKEKGDIPEGYSVSREKKERFSLILESASTNQTSMYLCASSTLPQGGITDTQYFGPGTRLTVL.

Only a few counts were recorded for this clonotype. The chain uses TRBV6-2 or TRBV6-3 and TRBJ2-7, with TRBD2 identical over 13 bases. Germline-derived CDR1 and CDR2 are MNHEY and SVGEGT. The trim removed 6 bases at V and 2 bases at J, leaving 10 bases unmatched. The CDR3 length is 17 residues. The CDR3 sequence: CASRENVGLAGTYEQYF. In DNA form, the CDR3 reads TGTGCCAGCAGGGAAAACGTGGGACTAGCGGGAACCTACGAGCAGTACTTC.

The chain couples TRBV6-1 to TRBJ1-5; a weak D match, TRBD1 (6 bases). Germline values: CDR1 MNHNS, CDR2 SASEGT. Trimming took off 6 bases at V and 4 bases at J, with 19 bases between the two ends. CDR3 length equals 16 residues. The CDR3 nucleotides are TGTGCCAGCAGAGAAACTATCCGGGACAAAAATCAGCCCCAGCATTTT. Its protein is CASRETIRDKNQPQHF.